These 14 T cell receptor beta chains share one sample of origin, sequenced in a study of post-analysis software for immune sequencing data. TCR beta cDNA libraries had unique molecular identifiers. One entry per CDR3 protein results from TCRdb running MiXCR on the PCR reads. The sample contains roughly 800,000 distinct CDR3 sequences, roughly 30% of which appear only once. Their antigen targets remain unknown. The study, taken as a whole, reports: Roughly 5 TRBV segments were significantly more frequent in patients than in controls. TRBV5-6, TRBV5-1 and TRBV20-1 were among these segments.

Sequenced material: blood. The receptors were gathered from a girl under 18 with multiple sclerosis.

The CDR3: CASSEVWGYGYTF. CDR3 bases: TGTGCCAGCAGTGAAGTCTGGGGTTATGGCTACACCTTC. The chain recombines TRBV6-1 with TRBJ1-2; unclear D gene. Trimming removed 1 base at V and 5 bases at J, with 8 bases between. CDR1 and CDR2 (germline): MNHNS, SASEGT. The length of the CDR3 is 13 residues.

V and J are TRBV7-2 and TRBJ2-4, with D perhaps TRBD1 (6 bases). The J call may be faulty, since TRBJ2-7 better matches the DNA end. This CDR3 has 14 residues. Germline CDR1 and CDR2: SGHTA and FQGNSA. This chain's CDR3 is CASSLWDNAYEQYF. The CDR3, as DNA: TGTGCCAGCAGCTTATGGGACAATGCCTACGAGCAGTACTTC.

Many counts were recorded for this clonotype. The chain links TRBV10-3 to TRBJ2-1, with a possible D match to TRBD2 (6 bases). This CDR3 contains 14 residues. Looked up from germline, CDR1 is ENHRY and CDR2 is SYGVKD. V was shortened by 10 bases and J by 2 bases, with 15 bases between the two germline ends. CDR3 nucleotide sequence: TGTGCCACCGGACTACCGCCGACCTACAATGAGCAGTTCTTC. This encodes CATGLPPTYNEQFF.

The genes are TRBV5-1 and TRBJ1-5; D unclear. The CDR3 contains 13 residues. Trimming cost V 0 bases and J 5 bases, with 6 bases left between them. The germline gives CDR1 SGHRS, CDR2 YFSETQ. The CDR3 reads CASSLGHDQPQHF. The CDR3 region has the DNA TGCGCCAGCAGCTTGGGTCACGATCAGCCCCAGCATTTT.

This clonotype came up a few times. The V and J genes are TRBV28 and TRBJ2-5; tentatively, D is TRBD2 (6 bases). Trimming took 6 bases from V and 1 from J, leaving 12 bases between them. The germline gives CDR1 MDHEN, CDR2 SYDVKM. The CDR3 loop spans 14 amino acids. CDR3 DNA: TGTGCCAGCAGGCGTCCGGGACTCCAAGAGACCCAGTACTTC. It is translated as CASRRPGLQETQYF.

Concerning this clonotype itself: One junction end disagrees with the germline gene, perhaps due to a read error. This chain uses TRBV6-5 with TRBJ2-1, with D possibly matching TRBD1 (6 bases). Looked up from germline, CDR1 is MNHEY and CDR2 is SVGAGI. This CDR3 comprises 15 residues. As DNA, the CDR3 is TGTGCCAGCAGTTATGGGCAGGGGATTGACAATGGGCAGTTCTTC. It is translated as CASSYGQGIDNGQFF.

This chain joins TRBV7-8 and TRBJ2-1, with 9 positions matching TRBD1. In germline, CDR1 is SGHVS, CDR2 FQNEAQ. The CDR3 extends over 13 amino acids. With V trimmed by 6 bases and J by 8 bases, 5 bases remained unmatched. For the CDR3, the DNA is TGTGCCAGCAGGGTAACAGGGGGCGATGAGCAGTTCTTC. Translating it yields CASRVTGGDEQFF.

The chain combines TRBV5-6 with TRBJ2-5; TRBD1 might be the D (6 bases). The CDR3 has 17 amino acids. Trimming pared 0 bases from V and 2 bases from J, leaving 17 bases between. From germline, CDR1 is SGHDT and CDR2 YYEEEE. CDR3 sequence: CASSLGDIPTTQETQYF. The CDR3 DNA is TGTGCCAGCAGCTTGGGGGACATCCCCACAACACAAGAGACCCAGTACTTC.

The V and J genes are TRBV18 and TRBJ2-7, with TRBD1 identical over 9 bases. Looked up from germline, CDR1 is KGHSH and CDR2 is LQKENI. V dropped 2 bases and J dropped 7; count of bases not matched to a gene: 12. The CDR3 is 16 amino acids. CDR3 sequence reads: CASSPTAGTGRLEQYF. The CDR3 DNA reads as TGTGCCAGCTCACCAACGGCCGGGACAGGGAGATTGGAGCAGTACTTC.

CDR3 in DNA: TGTGCCAGCAGTCCCCTCGTTCTAGAGACCCAGTACTTC. The encoded protein is CASSPLVLETQYF. J is TRBJ2-5 and V is TRBV28; D gene ambiguous. V shed 5 bases and J shed 4 bases, with 11 bases lying between them. The germline CDR1 and CDR2 sequences are MDHEN and SYDVKM. The CDR3 spans 13 residues.

The rearrangement uses TRBV20-1 and TRBJ1-2; perhaps TRBD1 as D (5 bases). The CDR3 loop spans 12 amino acids. Germline CDR1 and CDR2: DFQATT and SNEGSKA (reference sequence). V gave up 5 bases and J gave up 3 bases, with 10 bases separating them. The CDR3 DNA is TGCAGTGCTCCTCCGGGGGACTATGGCTACACCTTC. It specifies CSAPPGDYGYTF.

The V gene is TRBV9, the J gene TRBJ1-5; maybe TRBD1 (5 bases). CDR1 SGDLS and CDR2 YYNGEE come from the germline V gene. V lost 2 bases, J lost 4 bases, and 10 bases lay in between. CDR3 length: 14 amino acids. CDR3: CASSVGVRNQPQHF. For the CDR3, the DNA is TGTGCCAGCAGCGTGGGGGTAAGGAATCAGCCCCAGCATTTT.

This clonotype came up once. This chain joins TRBV7-9 and TRBJ2-7; TRBD1 aligns across 8 bases. Germline V gene data show CDR1 as SEHNR and CDR2 as FQNEAQ (reference sequence). V lost 5 bases and J lost 2; bases outside the gene matches: 14. The CDR3 runs to 17 residues. CDR3 sequence (DNA): TGTGCCAGCAGCCGAGGGATACCCAGGGGGCTCGCCTACGAGCAGTACTTC. It is translated as CASSRGIPRGLAYEQYF.

The rearrangement links TRBV6-5 to TRBJ1-1; maybe TRBD1 (5 bases). The CDR3 consists of 13 residues. Trimming took off 4 bases at V and 10 bases at J, with 16 bases between the two ends. Per the germline V gene, CDR1 is MNHEY and CDR2 is SVGAGI. CDR3 region: CASSSGTRSPAFF. CDR3 DNA: TGTGCCAGCAGTTCTGGGACCCGTAGTCCAGCTTTCTTT.